This T cell receptor beta chain originates from a study of control samples from healthy donors and cancer patients. Generated by immunoSEQ multiplex PCR, the TCRdb table keeps only in-frame clones and is missing some. The sample consists of 140,000 or so clones, more than 85% of them appearing once. CDR3 length equals 17 residues. Germline CDR1 LGHDT, CDR2 YNNKEL (reference sequence). J was trimmed by 0 bases and V by 4 bases; bases with no gene match: 10. This receptor was taken from a young man in good health. The sequencing input was blood. The J gene is TRBJ2-3, the V gene TRBV3-1 (or the pseudogene TRBV3-2); the match to TRBD2 covers 7 bases. CDR3 in amino acids: CASSLHPMRGSTDTQYF. The CDR3, as DNA: TGTGCCAGCAGCCTTCACCCTATGCGGGGGAGCACAGATACGCAGTATTTT.